This TCR beta chain was retrieved from a study of T cell responses to AZD1222 COVID-19 vaccine. Study-wide results and caveats: Reportedly, nearly half of unique spike TCRs recognized epitopes outside B.1.351/B.1.1.7 mutations. Among AZD1222 vaccinees, only five to seven were seropositive at baseline.

This clone was seen just once. Its target is unknown. The repertoire was sequenced with immunoSEQ multiplex PCR; TCRdb's copy has only in-frame clones and lacks some. In the table there are 150,000 to 180,000 clones, roughly 90% of which are singletons. The CDR3 runs 13 residues. Per germline, CDR1 SNHLY and CDR2 FYNNEI. V was trimmed by 6 bases and J by 1 base, leaving 9 bases between them. The sample in question was peripheral blood, obtained on day 0 of AZD1222 vaccination. The TCR sequence derives from an adult in good health. The genes are TRBV2 and TRBJ1-1, with D unresolved. Here the CDR3 DNA reads TGTGCCAGCAGCAAGGATTCGAACACTGAAGCTTTCTTT. Its protein product is CASSKDSNTEAFF.